The 10 T cell receptor beta chains below were found in one sample sequenced in a study of cytomegalovirus exposure and HLA in healthy donors. The PCR had 60 Vbeta and 13 Jbeta primers. Sequencing used immunoSEQ multiplex PCR; TCRdb keeps in-frame clones, though not all of them. The sample holds tens of thousands of clones, 81% seen once. The sequencing input was PBMCs. The origin of the receptors is a human donor in good health.

The chain combines TRBV21-1 with TRBJ2-7; TRBD1, the D gene given by the table, was not confirmed from the DNA. TRBV21-1 is termed a pseudogene. CDR3 length: 13 amino acids. The CDR3 here is CASRINRADEQYF. CDR3 DNA sequence: TGTGCCAGCAGAATAAACAGGGCCGACGAGCAGTACTTC.

The chain is built from TRBV7-2 and TRBJ2-3, with D possibly being TRBD2 (6 bases). The V and J ends lost 1 base and 10 bases respectively, with 9 bases between them. The CDR3 totals 12 residues. Germline CDR1 SGHTA, CDR2 FQGNSA. The CDR3 here is CASSLDAGSQYF. DNA for the CDR3: TGTGCCAGCAGCTTAGACGCGGGGTCGCAGTATTTT.

This clone was counted only a few times. The rearrangement links TRBV6-5 to TRBJ1-1, with D possibly being TRBD1 (5 bases). The CDR3 spans 11 residues. The germline CDR1 and CDR2 sequences are MNHEY and SVGAGI. Trimming removed 10 bases at V and 5 bases at J, with 11 bases between. CDR3 coding DNA: TGTGCCACCAGGGCGGGGACTGAAGCTTTCTTT. This codes for CATRAGTEAFF.

J is TRBJ2-2 and V is TRBV28, with 13 bases that match TRBD2. The CDR3 has 19 residues. Germline V gene data show CDR1 as MDHEN and CDR2 as SYDVKM. The trim removed 5 bases at V and 6 bases at J, leaving 15 bases unmatched. The CDR3 DNA is TGTGCCAGCAGTGTGCATCTACTAGCGGGAGGGCCCTCTTCCGGGGAGCTGTTTTTT. It specifies CASSVHLLAGGPSSGELFF.

This clone has a handful of counts. The chain employs TRBV5-1 and TRBJ2-2, with 9 bases that match TRBD2. CDR1 SGHRS and CDR2 YFSETQ come from the germline V gene. Germline trimming cut 4 bases from V and 5 bases from J; bases unmatched to any gene: 9. This CDR3 spans 16 amino acids. The CDR3 bases are TGCGCCAGCAGCCGGGAAGGGACTAGCCCAACCGGGGAGCTGTTTTTT. Translation: CASSREGTSPTGELFF.

V usage is TRBV28 and J usage is TRBJ1-5; maybe TRBD1 (5 bases). Between the trimmed V and J ends, which lost 8 bases and 0 bases, there was a span of 5 bases. CDR3 length: 12 residues. Looked up from germline, CDR1 is MDHEN and CDR2 is SYDVKM. In DNA form, the CDR3 reads TGTGCCAGCCAGGGTAGCAATCAGCCCCAGCATTTT. Translated: CASQGSNQPQHF.

This clone was found a few times. The genes are TRBV6-1 and TRBJ2-7; a weak D match, TRBD1 (6 bases). Trimming shortened V by 2 bases and J by 2 bases, and 22 bases separated the two germline ends. The CDR3 runs 18 residues. Germline values: CDR1 MNHNS, CDR2 SASEGT. CDR3 bases: TGTGCCAGCAGTGAATTATCGAGGGGACAAGGCCAGGCCTACGAGCAGTACTTC. Protein product: CASSELSRGQGQAYEQYF.

With regard to this clone: The junction differs from germline at one of its ends, possibly a read error. Other DNA sequences in this specimen translate into the identical CDR3. The chain employs TRBV28 and TRBJ2-3; TRBD1 might be the D (6 bases). CDR1 is MDHEN, CDR2 SYDVKM, per germline. This CDR3 has 15 residues. This CDR3 reads CASSLAGVGTDTQYF. The CDR3 coding sequence is TGCGCCAGCAGTTTAGCAGGGGTCGGCACAGATACGCAGTATTTT. The full variable domain, its missing parts supplied by reference TRBV28 and TRBJ2-3, is DVKVTQSSRYLVKRTGEKVFLECVQDMDHENMFWYRQDPGLGLRLIYFSYDVKMKEKGDIPEGYSVSREKKERFSLILESASTNQTSMYLCASSLAGVGTDTQYFGPGTRLTVL.

The chain carries TRBV11-2 and TRBJ2-5, with D uncertain. The length of the CDR3 is 14 residues. Trimming pared 0 bases from V and 1 base from J, leaving 6 bases between. Per the germline V gene, CDR1 is SGHAT and CDR2 is FQNNGV. The CDR3 loop reads CASSLDLSQETQYF. In DNA form, the CDR3 reads TGTGCCAGCAGCTTAGATCTATCCCAAGAGACCCAGTACTTC.

The chain carries TRBV5-6 and TRBJ2-7, with D perhaps TRBD2 (7 bases). This CDR3 spans 14 amino acids. Trimming took 4 bases from V and 7 from J, leaving 18 bases between them. Germline assignment: CDR1 SGHDT and CDR2 YYEEEE. This CDR3 is CASSARGASWEQYF. The CDR3, as DNA: TGTGCCAGCAGCGCCCGGGGGGCGTCGTGGGAGCAGTACTTC.